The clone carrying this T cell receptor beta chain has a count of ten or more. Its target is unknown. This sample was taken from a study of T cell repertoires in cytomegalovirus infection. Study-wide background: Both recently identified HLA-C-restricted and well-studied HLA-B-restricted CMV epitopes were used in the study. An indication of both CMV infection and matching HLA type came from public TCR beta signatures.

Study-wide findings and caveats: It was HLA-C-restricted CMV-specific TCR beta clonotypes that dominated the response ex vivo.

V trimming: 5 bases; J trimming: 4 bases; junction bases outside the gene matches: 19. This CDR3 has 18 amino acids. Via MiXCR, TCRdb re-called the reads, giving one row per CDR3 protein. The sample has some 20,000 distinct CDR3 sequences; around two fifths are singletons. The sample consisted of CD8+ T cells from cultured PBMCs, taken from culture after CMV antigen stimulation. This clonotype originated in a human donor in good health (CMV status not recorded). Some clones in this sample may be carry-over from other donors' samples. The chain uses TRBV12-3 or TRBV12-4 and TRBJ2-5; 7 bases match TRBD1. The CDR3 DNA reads TGTGCCAGCAGTCTTGCCCGACTGCCGACAGGGCTGAGAGAGACCCAGTACTTC. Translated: CASSLARLPTGLRETQYF.